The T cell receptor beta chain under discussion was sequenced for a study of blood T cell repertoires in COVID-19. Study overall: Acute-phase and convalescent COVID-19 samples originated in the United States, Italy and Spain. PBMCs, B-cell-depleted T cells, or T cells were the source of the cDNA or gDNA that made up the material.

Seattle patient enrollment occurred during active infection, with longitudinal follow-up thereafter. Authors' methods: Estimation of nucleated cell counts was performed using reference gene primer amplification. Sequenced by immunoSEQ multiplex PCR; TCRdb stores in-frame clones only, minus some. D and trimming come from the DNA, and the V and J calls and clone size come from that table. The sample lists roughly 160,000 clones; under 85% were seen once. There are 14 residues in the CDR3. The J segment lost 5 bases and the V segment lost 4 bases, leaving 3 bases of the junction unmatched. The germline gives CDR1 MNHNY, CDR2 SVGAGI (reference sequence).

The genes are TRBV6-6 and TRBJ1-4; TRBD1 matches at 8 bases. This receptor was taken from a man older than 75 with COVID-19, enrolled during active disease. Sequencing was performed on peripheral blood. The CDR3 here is CASSLNRGNEKLFF. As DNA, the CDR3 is TGTGCCAGCAGTTTAAACAGGGGGAATGAAAAACTGTTTTTT.